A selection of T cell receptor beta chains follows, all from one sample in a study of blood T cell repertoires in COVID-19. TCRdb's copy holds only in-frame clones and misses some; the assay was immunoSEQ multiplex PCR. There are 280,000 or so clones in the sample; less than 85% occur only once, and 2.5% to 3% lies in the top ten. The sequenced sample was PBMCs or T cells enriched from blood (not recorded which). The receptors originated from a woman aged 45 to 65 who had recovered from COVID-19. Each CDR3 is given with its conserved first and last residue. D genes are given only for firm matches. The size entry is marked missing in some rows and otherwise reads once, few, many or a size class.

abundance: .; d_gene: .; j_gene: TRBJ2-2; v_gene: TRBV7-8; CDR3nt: TGTGCCAGCAGCCCGTTATCTCTACCTAACACCGGGGAGCTGTTTTTT; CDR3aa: CASSPLSLPNTGELFF
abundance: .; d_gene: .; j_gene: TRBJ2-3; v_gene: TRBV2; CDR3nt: TGTGCCAGCAGTGAATCCCGTCCCACAGATACGCAGTATTTT; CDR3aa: CASSESRPTDTQYF
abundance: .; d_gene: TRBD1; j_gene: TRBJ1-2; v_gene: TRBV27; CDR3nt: TGTGCCAGCAGTCCTGGGACAGCTGGCTATGGCTACACCTTC; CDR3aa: CASSPGTAGYGYTF
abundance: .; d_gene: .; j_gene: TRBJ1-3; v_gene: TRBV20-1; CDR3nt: TGCAGTGCTCATCAAGGAAACACCATATATTTT; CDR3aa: CSAHQGNTIYF
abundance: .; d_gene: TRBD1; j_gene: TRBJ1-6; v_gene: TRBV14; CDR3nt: TGTGCCAGCAGCCAAGTAACAGGGGTTGTTTCACCCCTCCACTTT; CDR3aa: CASSQVTGVVSPLHF
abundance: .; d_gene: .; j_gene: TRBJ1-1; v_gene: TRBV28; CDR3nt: TGTGCCAGCAGGGGGGGGGCCACGGCTGAAGCTTTCTTT; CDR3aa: CASRGGATAEAFF
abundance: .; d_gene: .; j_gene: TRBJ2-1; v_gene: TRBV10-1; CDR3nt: TGCGCCAGCTCGGGAGCTTCGGATTACAATGAGCAGTTCTTC; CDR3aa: CASSGASDYNEQFF
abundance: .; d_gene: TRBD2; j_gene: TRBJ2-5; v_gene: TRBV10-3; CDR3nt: TGTGCCATCAGTGAACTGGCTAGCGGGGGGGCCCGAGAGACCCAGTACTTC; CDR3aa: CAISELASGGARETQYF
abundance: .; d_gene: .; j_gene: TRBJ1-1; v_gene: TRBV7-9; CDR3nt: TGTGCCAGCAGGACAACAGGAGAGAACACTGAAGCTTTCTTT; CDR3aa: CASRTTGENTEAFF
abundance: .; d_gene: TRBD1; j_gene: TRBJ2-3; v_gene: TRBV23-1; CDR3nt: TGCGCCAGCAGTCATCGCAGGGGGGATACGCAGTATTTT; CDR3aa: CASSHRRGDTQYF
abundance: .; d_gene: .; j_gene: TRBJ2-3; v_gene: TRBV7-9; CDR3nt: TGTGCCAGCAGCTTATCTCGGTTCTCTAGCACAGATACGCAGTATTTT; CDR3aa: CASSLSRFSSTDTQYF
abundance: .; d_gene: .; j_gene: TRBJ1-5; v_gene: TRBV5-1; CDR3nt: TGCGCCAGCAGCTTCGGGCGGGATCAGCCCCAGCATTTT; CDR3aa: CASSFGRDQPQHF
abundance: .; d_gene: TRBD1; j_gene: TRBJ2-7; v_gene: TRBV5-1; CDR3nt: TGCGCCAGCAGCGTAAGGGACAGCGATTACGAGCAGTACTTC; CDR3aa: CASSVRDSDYEQYF
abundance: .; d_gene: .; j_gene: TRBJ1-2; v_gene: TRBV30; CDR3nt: TGTGCCTGGAGTGTCCAGACTCCCAGTCATGGCTACACCTTC; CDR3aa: CAWSVQTPSHGYTF
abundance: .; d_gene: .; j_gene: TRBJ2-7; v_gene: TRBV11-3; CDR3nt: TGTGCCAGCAGCTTAGGCAGCGGAGCGCCTCATGAGCAGTACTTC; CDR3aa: CASSLGSGAPHEQYF
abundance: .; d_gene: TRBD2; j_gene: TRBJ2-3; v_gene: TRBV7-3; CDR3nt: TGTGCCAGCAGCTTAAGCCTAGCGGGGGCAGATACGCAGTATTTT; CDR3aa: CASSLSLAGADTQYF
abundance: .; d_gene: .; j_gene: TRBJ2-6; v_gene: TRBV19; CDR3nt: TGTGCCAGTAGTATTTTGATGGCCGGGGCCAACGTCCTGACTTTC; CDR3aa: CASSILMAGANVLTF
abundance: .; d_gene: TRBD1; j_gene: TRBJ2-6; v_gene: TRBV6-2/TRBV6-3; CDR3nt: TGTGCCAGCAGTCTACCGACAGGGGGCTCTGGGGCCAACGTCCTGACTTTC; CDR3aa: CASSLPTGGSGANVLTF
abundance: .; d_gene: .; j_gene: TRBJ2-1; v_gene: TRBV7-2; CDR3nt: TGTGCCAGCAGCTTCGATTTGGCCCTTGAGCAGTTCTTC; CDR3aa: CASSFDLALEQFF
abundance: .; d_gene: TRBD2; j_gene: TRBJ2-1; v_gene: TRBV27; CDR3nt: TGTGCCAGCAGTCCGGGACTAGCGGGAGGTGAGCAGTTCTTC; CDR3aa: CASSPGLAGGEQFF
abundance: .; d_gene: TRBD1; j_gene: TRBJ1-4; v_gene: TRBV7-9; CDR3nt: TGTGCCAGCAGCTCGGGACAGAATAATGAAAAACTGTTTTTT; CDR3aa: CASSSGQNNEKLFF
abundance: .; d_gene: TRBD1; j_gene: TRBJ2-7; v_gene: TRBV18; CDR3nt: TGTGCCAGCTCACCCTCAGGGGGAAGGGAGCAGTACTTC; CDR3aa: CASSPSGGREQYF
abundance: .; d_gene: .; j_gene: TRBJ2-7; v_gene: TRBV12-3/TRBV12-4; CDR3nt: TGTGCCAGCAGTTTAGCCCCAACCTACGAGCAGTACTTC; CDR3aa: CASSLAPTYEQYF
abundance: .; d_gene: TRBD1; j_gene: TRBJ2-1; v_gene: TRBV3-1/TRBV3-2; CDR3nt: TGTGCCAGCAGCCAGGGGACAGTTAATGAGCAGTTCTTC; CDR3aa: CASSQGTVNEQFF
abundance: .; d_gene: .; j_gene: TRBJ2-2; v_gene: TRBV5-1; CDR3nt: TGCGCCAGCAGCGGGACAACTAACACCGGGGAGCTGTTTTTT; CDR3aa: CASSGTTNTGELFF
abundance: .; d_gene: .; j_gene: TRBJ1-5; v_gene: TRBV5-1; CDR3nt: TGCGCCAGCAGCTGGGACATGAATCAGCCCCAGCATTTT; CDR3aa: CASSWDMNQPQHF
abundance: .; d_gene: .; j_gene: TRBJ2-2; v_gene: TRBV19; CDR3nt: TGTGCCAGTAGGCCCGAAAGATTGGGGGCCTGGAACACCGGGGAGCTGTTTTTT; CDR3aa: CASRPERLGAWNTGELFF
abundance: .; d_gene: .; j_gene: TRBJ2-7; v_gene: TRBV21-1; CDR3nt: TGTGCCAGCAGCAAAGTTGGGCGGGGTCTGAACTCCTACGAGCAGTACTTC; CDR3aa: CASSKVGRGLNSYEQYF
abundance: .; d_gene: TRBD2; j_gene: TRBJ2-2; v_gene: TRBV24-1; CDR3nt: TGTGCCACAGGTAGCGGGAGAAGTTGGAACACCGGGGAGCTGTTTTTT; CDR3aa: CATGSGRSWNTGELFF
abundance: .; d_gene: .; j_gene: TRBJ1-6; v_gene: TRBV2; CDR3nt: TGTGCCAGCAGTGAAGACCCAGGTTATAATTCACCCCTCCACTTT; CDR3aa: CASSEDPGYNSPLHF
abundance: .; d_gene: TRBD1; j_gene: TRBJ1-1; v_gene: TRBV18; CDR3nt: TGTGCCGGGCGGAGGGGGCGGAACACTGAAGCTTTCTTT; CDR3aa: CAGRRGRNTEAFF
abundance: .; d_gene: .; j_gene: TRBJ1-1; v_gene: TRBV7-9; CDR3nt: TGTGCCAGCGGGGGAGGGGCGAGAACTGAAGCTTTCTTT; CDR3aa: CASGGGARTEAFF
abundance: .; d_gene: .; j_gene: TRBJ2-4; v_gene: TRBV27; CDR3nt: TGTGCCAGCAGTCTGACGGACGGGGACATTCAGTACTTC; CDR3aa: CASSLTDGDIQYF
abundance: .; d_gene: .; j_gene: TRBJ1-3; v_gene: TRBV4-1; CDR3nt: TGCGCCAGCAGCCAAGCGGAGGGGTCCACTGGAAACACCATATATTTT; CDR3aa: CASSQAEGSTGNTIYF
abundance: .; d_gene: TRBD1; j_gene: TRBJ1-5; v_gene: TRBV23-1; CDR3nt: TGCGCCAGCAGTCAGCTGGGACAGCCTTTGAGAAGCAATCAGCCCCAGCATTTT; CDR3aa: CASSQLGQPLRSNQPQHF
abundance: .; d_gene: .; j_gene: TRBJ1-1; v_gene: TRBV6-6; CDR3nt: TGTGCCAGCAGTCCCCCTCCCAGGCCTTCTTCCACTGAAGCTTTCTTT; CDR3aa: CASSPPPRPSSTEAFF
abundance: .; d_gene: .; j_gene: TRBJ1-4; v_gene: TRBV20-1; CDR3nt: TGCAGTGCTAGTTCACAGGGAGTCGAAAAACTGTTTTTT; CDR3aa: CSASSQGVEKLFF
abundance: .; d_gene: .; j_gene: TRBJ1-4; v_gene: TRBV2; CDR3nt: TGTGCCAGCAGTGATACCTCGAGGAAACTGTTTTTT; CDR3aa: CASSDTSRKLFF
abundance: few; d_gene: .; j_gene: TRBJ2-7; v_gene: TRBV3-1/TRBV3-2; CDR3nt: TGTGCCAGCAGCCCATATGGGCACCTATCCTACGAGCAGTACTTC; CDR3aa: CASSPYGHLSYEQYF
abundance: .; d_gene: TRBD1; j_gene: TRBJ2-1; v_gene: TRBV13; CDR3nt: TGTGCCAGCAGCCCAAGACAGGGGGAACACTACAATGAGCAGTTCTTC; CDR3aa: CASSPRQGEHYNEQFF
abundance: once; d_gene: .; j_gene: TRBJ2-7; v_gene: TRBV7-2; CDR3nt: TGTGCCAGCAGCTTAGGGCACAGCTCCTACGAGCAGTACTTC; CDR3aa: CASSLGHSSYEQYF
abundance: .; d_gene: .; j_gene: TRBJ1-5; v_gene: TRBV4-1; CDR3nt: TGCGCCAGCAGCCAAGGGCCCGGGGGTTTGGGTCAGCCCCAGCATTTT; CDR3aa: CASSQGPGGLGQPQHF
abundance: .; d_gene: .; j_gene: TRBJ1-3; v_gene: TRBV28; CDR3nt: TGTGCCAGCAGTCCACGGGGTTATACTATCTCTGGAAACACCATATATTTT; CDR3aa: CASSPRGYTISGNTIYF
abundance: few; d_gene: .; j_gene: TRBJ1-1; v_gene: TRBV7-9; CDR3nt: TGTGCCAGCAGACTAATGAACACTGAAGCTTTCTTT; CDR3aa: CASRLMNTEAFF
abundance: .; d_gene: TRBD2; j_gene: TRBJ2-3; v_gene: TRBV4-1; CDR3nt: TGCGCCAGCAGCCATAGCGGGGGGAGCACAGATACGCAGTATTTT; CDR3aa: CASSHSGGSTDTQYF
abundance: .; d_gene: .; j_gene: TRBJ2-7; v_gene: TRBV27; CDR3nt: TGTGCCAGCAGTGGGGCAGATCTTACCTACGAGCAGTACTTC; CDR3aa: CASSGADLTYEQYF
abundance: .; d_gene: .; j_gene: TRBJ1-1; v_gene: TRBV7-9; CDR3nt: TGTGCCAGCAGCTTCTCTCGATGGGGAGACACTGAAGCTTTCTTT; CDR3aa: CASSFSRWGDTEAFF
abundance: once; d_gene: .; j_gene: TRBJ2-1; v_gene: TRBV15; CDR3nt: TGTGCCACCAGCAGAGATTTTAATAGTGAGCAGTTCTTC; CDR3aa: CATSRDFNSEQFF
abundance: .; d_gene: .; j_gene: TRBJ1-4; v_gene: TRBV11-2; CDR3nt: TGTGCCAGCAGCCTCACCCACTCTAGCACTAATGAAAAACTGTTTTTT; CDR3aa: CASSLTHSSTNEKLFF
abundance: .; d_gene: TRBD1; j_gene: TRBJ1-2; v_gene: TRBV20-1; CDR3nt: TGCAGTGTTACAGGGGACTATGGCTACACCTTC; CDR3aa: CSVTGDYGYTF
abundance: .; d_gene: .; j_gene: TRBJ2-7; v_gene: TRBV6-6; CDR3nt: TGTGCCAGCAGTTACCCGGGAAACACCTACGAGCAGTACTTC; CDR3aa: CASSYPGNTYEQYF
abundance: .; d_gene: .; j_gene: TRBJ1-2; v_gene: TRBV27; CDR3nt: TGTGCCACCCTGCGGTTCGGATATGGCTACACCTTC; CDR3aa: CATLRFGYGYTF
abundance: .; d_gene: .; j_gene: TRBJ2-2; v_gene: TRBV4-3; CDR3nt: TGCGCCAACAGCCAAGTCGTGAGGTATCCCAGGGGTAGACACACCGGGGAGCTGTTTTTT; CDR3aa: CANSQVVRYPRGRHTGELFF